These 7 T cell receptor beta chains originate from one sample sequenced in a study of blood T cell repertoires in COVID-19. Sequencing was performed with immunoSEQ multiplex PCR; in TCRdb, only in-frame clones are kept and a portion is missing. The sample has under 350,000 clones, about 89% seen once. Input material: peripheral blood. The receptors were sampled from a man aged 35-49 years with acute or convalescent COVID-19.

This clone appeared once. The rearrangement uses TRBV12-5 and TRBJ1-5, with TRBD1 as a possible D gene (5 bases). The CDR3 is made up of 16 amino acids. Germline V gene lookup returns CDR1 LGHNT and CDR2 FRNRAP. V gave up 3 bases and J gave up 0 bases, with 12 bases separating them. CDR3 region: CASGFGAELSNQPQHF. The CDR3 DNA sequence: TGTGCTAGTGGTTTTGGGGCAGAACTTAGCAATCAGCCCCAGCATTTT. Full variable domain (rest looked up from reference TRBV12-5 and TRBJ1-5): DARVTQTPRHKVTEMGQEVTMRCQPILGHNTVFWYRQTMMQGLELLAYFRNRAPLDDSGMPKDRFSAEMPDATLATLKIQPSEPRDSAVYFCASGFGAELSNQPQHFGDGTRLSIL.

The V call is TRBV3-1 (or the pseudogene TRBV3-2), the J call TRBJ1-2, with D possibly TRBD1 on 6 matching bases. The CDR3 totals 15 residues. CDR1 is LGHDT and CDR2 is YNNKEL in the germline V gene (reference sequence). The ends were cut back, 0 bases at V and 7 bases at J, with 15 bases in the middle. This CDR3 is CASSQDSRQGFGYTF. The DNA for the CDR3 is TGTGCCAGCAGCCAAGATAGTCGGCAGGGGTTTGGCTACACCTTC.

CDR3 protein: CASSSQQKAEAFF. CDR3 sequence (DNA): TGCGCCAGCAGTTCCCAACAGAAGGCTGAAGCTTTCTTT. The genes are TRBV5-1 and TRBJ1-1; D is undetermined. Germline V gene lookup returns CDR1 SGHRS and CDR2 YFSETQ. Trimming stripped 5 bases from V and 6 bases from J, with 14 bases between. This CDR3 comprises 13 residues.

V gene TRBV29-1 combines with J gene TRBJ2-3; the match to TRBD2 covers 12 bases. The CDR3 covers 16 residues. V lost 6 bases, J lost 8 bases, and 15 bases stayed unmatched. Looked up from germline, CDR1 is SQVTM and CDR2 is ANQGSEA. The CDR3 nucleotides are TGCAGCGTCGATGGACTAGCGGGGCTGGCGGTGGGTACGCAGTATTTT. Translation gives CSVDGLAGLAVGTQYF.

The chain is built from TRBV19 and TRBJ1-1, with a weak D call TRBD1 (5 bases). CDR3 length: 12 amino acids. Germline-derived CDR1 and CDR2 are LNHDA and SQIVND (reference sequence). Trimming removed 5 bases at V and 10 bases at J, with 14 bases between. CDR3 amino acids: CASSFRQSRAFF. In DNA, the CDR3 is TGTGCCAGTAGTTTCCGACAGTCTCGAGCTTTCTTT.

This clone was seen only once. The chain couples TRBV7-9 to TRBJ2-3, with 9 bases fitting TRBD1. CDR3 size: 15 residues. V shed 5 bases and J 2 bases; nucleotides not matched to a gene: 5. Looked up from germline, CDR1 is SEHNR and CDR2 is FQNEAQ (reference sequence). CDR3 protein: CASSPDRGYTDTQYF. CDR3 coding DNA: TGTGCCAGCAGCCCGGACAGGGGATACACAGATACGCAGTATTTT.

The chain employs TRBV7-3 and TRBJ2-7; 8 nucleotides agree with TRBD2. Per germline, CDR1 SGHTA and CDR2 FQGTGA. This CDR3 comprises 16 residues. Trimming cost V 3 bases and J 1 base; bases outside gene matches: 8. CDR3 coding DNA: TGTGCCAGCAGCTTGAGCGGGGGCAGCCCATCCTACGAGCAGTACTTC. Translation gives CASSLSGGSPSYEQYF. Filled out from reference TRBV7-3 and TRBJ2-7, the complete variable domain reads GAGVSQTPSNKVTEKGKYVELRCDPISGHTALYWYRQSLGQGPEFLIYFQGTGAADDSGLPNDRFFAVRPEGSVSTLKIQRTERGDSAVYLCASSLSGGSPSYEQYFGPGTRLTVT.